Listed below are T cell receptor beta chains from one sample, sequenced in a study of blood T cell repertoires in COVID-19. Sequenced by immunoSEQ multiplex PCR; TCRdb stores in-frame clones only, minus some. The sample shows approximately 36,000 clones, nearly 90% of them seen only once. Sequencing was carried out using peripheral blood. The receptors stem from a man aged 55 to 70 with active or convalescent COVID-19. The conserved cysteine and the conserved F or W are not part of the CDR3 here.

V	J	CDR3
TRBV7-2	TRBJ2-1	ASSPNGPGTSSYNEQF
TRBV4-1	TRBJ2-4	ASSQTDRDKNIQY
TRBV7-8	TRBJ2-1	ASSRLAEGEQF
TRBV6-2/TRBV6-3	TRBJ2-1	ASSLATSSYNEQF
TRBV5-5	TRBJ1-4	ASSLGSVLNEKLF
TRBV15	TRBJ1-2	ATSRAGDYGYT
TRBV28	TRBJ1-6	ATGQGGSPLH
TRBV27	TRBJ1-5	ASSLTGGFNQPQH
TRBV11-3	TRBJ2-5	ASSLVTSGIETQY
TRBV2	TRBJ1-4	ASSGTDLWEKLF
TRBV4-1	TRBJ2-3	ASSQARSTDTQY
TRBV9	TRBJ2-5	ASSIRDSLWRETQY
TRBV21-1	TRBJ1-6	ASELKAGGSPLH
TRBV5-6	TRBJ2-1	ASTLGQGASRSYNEQF
TRBV4-1	TRBJ1-2	ASSLTGVGYT
TRBV25-1	TRBJ2-2	ATETGSSSTLTGELF
TRBV28	TRBJ2-3	ASSSSGLAGGIDTQY
TRBV5-5	TRBJ2-7	ASAPAGGGTYEQY
TRBV15	TRBJ2-3	ATSIAGGTDTQY
TRBV7-6	TRBJ2-3	ASSLSGRAVGADTQY
TRBV27	TRBJ1-3	ASSSRDRAFQFGNTIY
TRBV10-1	TRBJ2-7	ASSATSGRYYEQY
TRBV21-1	TRBJ2-2	ASSLRPRASGNTGELF
TRBV3-1/TRBV3-2	TRBJ2-5	ASSYYRADREETQY
TRBV5-5	TRBJ2-5	ASSLIREYETQY
TRBV15	TRBJ1-5	ATSSMIQVLTQPQH
TRBV5-1	TRBJ2-7	ASSWDTGSYEQY
TRBV2	TRBJ1-6	ASSRRENSPLH
TRBV28	TRBJ1-4	ASRPRDRTNEKLF
TRBV4-2	TRBJ1-1	ASSQDSTEAF
TRBV28	TRBJ2-1	ASSLGTAGGSHEQF
TRBV19	TRBJ2-3	ASSIGSGTDTQY
TRBV25-1	TRBJ2-7	ASNKAGGFYEQY
TRBV2	TRBJ2-7	ASMPGTGGYEQY
TRBV28	TRBJ1-6	ASSLTGNSPLH
TRBV19	TRBJ2-7	ASSVDRVTYEQY
TRBV18	TRBJ1-5	ASSAQGLIQPQH
TRBV29-1	TRBJ2-1	SVTGTSGRAFSNEQF
TRBV7-3	TRBJ2-2	ASSPEGTSRRTGELF
TRBV5-1	TRBJ1-1	ASTPGVNTEAF
TRBV14	TRBJ2-7	ASSKAYEQY
TRBV2	TRBJ2-1	ASSGTRLEAKV
TRBV28	TRBJ1-2	ASRPLTKPGGYT
TRBV6-4	TRBJ2-3	ASKRDWAHDTQY